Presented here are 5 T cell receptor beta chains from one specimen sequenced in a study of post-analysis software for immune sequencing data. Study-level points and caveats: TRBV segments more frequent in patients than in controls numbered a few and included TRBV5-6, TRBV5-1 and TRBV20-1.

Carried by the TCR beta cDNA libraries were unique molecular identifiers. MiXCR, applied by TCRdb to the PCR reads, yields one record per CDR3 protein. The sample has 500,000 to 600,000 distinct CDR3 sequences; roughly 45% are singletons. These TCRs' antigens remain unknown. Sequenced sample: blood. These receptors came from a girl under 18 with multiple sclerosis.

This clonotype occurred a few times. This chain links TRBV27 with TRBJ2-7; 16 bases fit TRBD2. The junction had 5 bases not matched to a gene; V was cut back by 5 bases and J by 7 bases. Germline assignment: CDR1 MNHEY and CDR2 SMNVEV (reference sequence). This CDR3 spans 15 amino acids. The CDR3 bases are TGTGCCAGCAGTGCCGGGACTAGCGGGAGGGGTGAGCAGTACTTC. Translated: CASSAGTSGRGEQYF.

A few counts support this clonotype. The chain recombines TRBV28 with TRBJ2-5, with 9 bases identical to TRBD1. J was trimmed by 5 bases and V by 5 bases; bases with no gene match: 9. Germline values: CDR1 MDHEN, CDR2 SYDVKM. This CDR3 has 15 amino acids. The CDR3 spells CASSPTRQGGETQYF. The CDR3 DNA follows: TGTGCCAGCAGTCCTACCCGACAGGGGGGGGAGACCCAGTACTTC.

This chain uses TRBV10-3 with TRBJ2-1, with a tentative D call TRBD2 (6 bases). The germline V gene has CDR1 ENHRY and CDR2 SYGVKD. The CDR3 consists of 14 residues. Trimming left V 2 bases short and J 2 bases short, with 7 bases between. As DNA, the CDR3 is TGTGCCATCAGTGAGGGCGGGACCTACAATGAGCAGTTCTTC. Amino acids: CAISEGGTYNEQFF.

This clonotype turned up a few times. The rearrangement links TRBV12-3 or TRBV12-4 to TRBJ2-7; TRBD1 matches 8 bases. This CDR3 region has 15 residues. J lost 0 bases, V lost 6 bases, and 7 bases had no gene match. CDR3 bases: TGTGCCAGCAGGGAAACAGGGGGAAGCTCCTACGAGCAGTACTTC. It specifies CASRETGGSSYEQYF.

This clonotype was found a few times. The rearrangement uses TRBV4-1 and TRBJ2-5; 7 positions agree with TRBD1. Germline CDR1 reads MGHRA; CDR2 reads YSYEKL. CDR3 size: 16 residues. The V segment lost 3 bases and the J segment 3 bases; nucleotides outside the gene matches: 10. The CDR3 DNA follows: TGCGCCAGCAGCCATTATTCAGGAGACAGGGAAGAGACCCAGTACTTC. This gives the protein CASSHYSGDREETQYF.